This TCR beta chain appears in the sequencing data of a study of shared clonotypes between healthy human individuals. In the study overall: In total, the donors were two women and a few men aged 18 to 49. Whole-study findings and limits: The study generally estimated greater richness for naive than memory subsets.

It was at deep level that the assay was run. In the study's own analysis: Owing to the provision of junction-only sequences devoid of quality scores by immunoSEQ, filtering differed. TCRdb's copy holds only in-frame clones and misses some; the assay was immunoSEQ multiplex PCR. V and J calls and clone size come straight from that table; D and trimming were deduced from the DNA. The data contain roughly 1,600,000 clones, approximately 98.5% of them singletons. As for this clone: Its matching antigen is unknown.

Germline V gene lookup returns CDR1 SNHLY and CDR2 FYNNEI. CDR3 length: 12 amino acids. Trimming pared 8 bases from V and 3 bases from J, leaving 11 bases between. The clonotype comes from a man aged 30-40 years in good health. The rearrangement links TRBV2 to TRBJ2-7, with D possibly being TRBD2 (6 bases). The source material was naive CD4+ T cells sorted from blood. Subset meaning: CD45RA+ positively selected. In nucleotides, the CDR3 is TGTGCCAGCCGCTGGAGGGACTACGAGCAGTACTTC. Translation: CASRWRDYEQYF.